Listed here are 11 T cell receptor beta chains from one sample, sequenced in a study of cytomegalovirus exposure and HLA in healthy donors (dated by TCRdb to 2015 to 2018). The library was produced with the immunoSEQ multiplex PCR assay. A mixture of 60 forward primers for TCR Vbeta segments and 13 reverse primers for TCR Jbeta segments was used in the multiplex PCR. The clones in this table, taken by TCRdb from immuneACCESS, are in-frame only. Not every clone is retained; where verified, under half of the shortfall comes from an unresolved V gene, and the cause of the rest is unknown. This sample comprises about 120,000 clones, around 66% of them detected only once. Jointly, the top ten make up under 9.5% of the sample. Sequenced sample: PBMCs. All receptors come from a woman aged 40 to 55 in good health and CMV-seropositive.

The J gene is TRBJ1-1, the V gene TRBV19; TRBD1 is a possible D gene (5 bases). Looked up from germline, CDR1 is LNHDA and CDR2 is SQIVND (reference sequence). The CDR3 extends over 14 amino acids. V lost 7 bases to trimming and J lost 9 bases, with 21 bases between them. The CDR3 protein is CASTSMPGVSKAFF. The CDR3 coding sequence is TGTGCCAGTACTAGCATGCCGGGGGTATCTAAAGCTTTCTTT.

The chain links TRBV7-9 to TRBJ1-1; D is possibly TRBD1 (6 bases). The CDR3 consists of 17 residues. V was cut by 4 bases and J by 4 bases, with 22 bases left in between. From germline, CDR1 is SEHNR and CDR2 FQNEAQ (reference sequence). The CDR3 protein is CASSSDSQSHLGTEAFF. The CDR3 nucleotides are TGTGCCAGCAGCTCGGACAGCCAATCCCACCTAGGCACTGAAGCTTTCTTT.

The chain combines TRBV7-6 with TRBJ2-7; TRBD2 matches 7 bases. The CDR3 is 15 residues long. V lost 5 bases and J lost 2; bases outside the gene matches: 9. Germline CDR1 reads SGHVS; CDR2 reads FNYEAQ. The CDR3 DNA reads as TGTGCCAGCAGCAAGGGGAGGGACTTTACCTACGAGCAGTACTTC. Its translation: CASSKGRDFTYEQYF.

About this clone: Germline is not matched at one junction end, which may reflect a read error. The J gene is TRBJ1-2, the V gene TRBV6-5; 7 bases are shared with TRBD1. Germline-derived CDR1 and CDR2 are MNHEY and SVGAGI. This CDR3 is built from 14 residues. CDR3 protein: CASSYDRENYGYPF. As DNA, the CDR3 is TGTGCCAGCAGTTACGACAGGGAGAACTATGGCTACCCCTTC.

This clone was observed once. The chain links TRBV29-1 to TRBJ2-2; 7 bases line up with TRBD2. Per the germline V gene, CDR1 is SQVTM and CDR2 is ANQGSEA. The CDR3 spans 14 residues. J was trimmed by 7 bases and V by 1 base; bases with no gene match: 6. CDR3 in amino acids: CSVEANTGGGELFF. The CDR3 nucleotides are TGCAGCGTTGAAGCCAACACGGGGGGCGGGGAGCTGTTTTTT.

The rearrangement uses TRBV10-3 and TRBJ2-3, with 8 bases matching TRBD2. Germline CDR1 reads ENHRY; CDR2 reads SYGVKD. The CDR3 has 16 residues. The V segment lost 1 base and the J segment 0 bases; nucleotides outside the gene matches: 3. The CDR3 is CAISEWASGSTDTQYF. Written as DNA, the CDR3 is TGTGCCATCAGTGAGTGGGCTAGCGGGAGCACAGATACGCAGTATTTT.

The V call is TRBV19, the J call TRBJ1-5; 9 bases are shared with TRBD1. This CDR3 has 16 residues. CDR1 is LNHDA, CDR2 SQIVND, per germline (reference sequence). Trimming took 8 bases from V and 8 from J; bases not matched to a gene: 16. CDR3 nucleotide sequence: TGTGCCAGTCAACGGTCGGGACAGGGATTGGCGGAGCCCCAGCATTTT. It translates to CASQRSGQGLAEPQHF. Looking up the rest from reference TRBV19 and TRBJ1-5 gives the full variable domain: DGGITQSPKYLFRKEGQNVTLSCEQNLNHDAMYWYRQDPGQGLRLIYYSQIVNDFQKGDIAEGYSVSREKKESFPLTVTSAQKNPTAFYLCASQRSGQGLAEPQHFGDGTRLSIL.

The J gene is TRBJ1-1, the V gene TRBV29-1; D not certain. Germline loops: CDR1 SQVTM, CDR2 ANQGSEA. The length of the CDR3 is 14 residues. Trimming removed 4 bases at V and 0 bases at J, with 12 bases between. The CDR3 DNA follows: TGCAGCGTTGTCGGCAGGTTGATGAACACTGAAGCTTTCTTT. It specifies CSVVGRLMNTEAFF.

This clone was found a few times. The rearrangement uses TRBV28 and TRBJ2-5; TRBD2 agrees at 8 bases. The CDR3 contains 11 residues. V was clipped by 6 bases and J by 13 bases; unmatched bases: 7. Germline V lookup: CDR1 MDHEN, CDR2 SYDVKM. The DNA for the CDR3 is TGTGCCAGCAGCCTCGGGAGGGAATGGTACTTC. Translating it yields CASSLGREWYF.

This chain uses TRBV7-6 with TRBJ2-5; TRBD1 matches 7 bases. The DNA end is more similar to TRBJ2-7, so the J call may be wrong. The CDR3 runs 14 residues. CDR1 and CDR2 (germline): SGHVS, FNYEAQ. The DNA of the CDR3 is TGTGCCAGCAGGGGGGACAGCCTCTCCTACGAGCAGTACTTC. Amino acids: CASRGDSLSYEQYF.

The chain recombines TRBV19 with TRBJ2-1; D might be TRBD1 (6 bases). The CDR3 loop spans 13 amino acids. Trimming removed 7 bases at V and 1 base at J, with 8 bases between. Germline lookup yields CDR1 LNHDA and CDR2 SQIVND (reference sequence). The DNA of the CDR3 is TGTGCCAGTAAGGGGGTGTCCTACAATGAGCAGTTCTTC. Its translation: CASKGVSYNEQFF.